This T cell receptor (beta chain) came from a study of immune cell composition in non-small cell lung cancer. Across the whole study: Lung adenocarcinoma or squamous carcinoma made up most tumours.

J lost 7 bases, V lost 2 bases, and 9 bases had no gene match. The CDR3 runs 16 residues. Per germline, CDR1 SGHAT and CDR2 FQNNGV. Sequenced by immunoSEQ multiplex PCR; TCRdb stores in-frame clones only, minus some. The data hold about 14,000 clones, with 81% observed a single time. The sequenced material came from lung tumor tissue. The clonotype was recovered from a human donor with non-small cell lung cancer. The J gene is TRBJ2-1, the V gene TRBV11-2; 9 bases fit TRBD2. CDR3 residues: CASSLPSGTSYNEQFF. The CDR3, as DNA: TGTGCCAGCAGCTTACCTTCCGGGACTAGCTATAATGAGCAGTTCTTC.